These 27 T cell receptor beta chains originate from one sample sequenced in a study of blood T cells in healthy people across ages. Then a second PCR, running roughly 7 to 11 cycles, was carried out with a sample-barcoded 5' primer and a J-beta primer mix. TCRdb analysed the 5' RACE reads with MiXCR anew, one entry per CDR3 protein. The sample comprises about 640,000 distinct CDR3 sequences, 58% of which are singletons, and approximately 37% rests with the top ten. The sample was blood. These receptors all stem from a man in his sixties in good health.

This chain connects TRBV20-1 to TRBJ2-5; a weak D match, TRBD1 (6 bases). CDR1 DFQATT and CDR2 SNEGSKA come from the germline V gene (reference sequence). Deletions cut 6 bases from V and 5 bases from J, with 19 bases between. The CDR3 is 14 residues long. This CDR3 reads CSAEGHSSRETQYF. As DNA, the CDR3 is TGCAGTGCCGAGGGACACTCCTCGCGGGAGACCCAGTACTTC.

The rearrangement uses TRBV5-1 and TRBJ2-5, with D possibly being TRBD1 (6 bases). CDR1 is SGHRS and CDR2 is YFSETQ in the germline V gene. The V and J ends lost 1 base and 1 base respectively, with 11 bases between them. The length of the CDR3 is 15 residues. In DNA form, the CDR3 reads TGCGCCAGCAGCTTGACAGGGAATATCCAAGAGACCCAGTACTTC. Protein product: CASSLTGNIQETQYF.

The chain couples TRBV10-3 to TRBJ2-1; D is undetermined. The V gene's germline CDR1 is ENHRY and CDR2 SYGVKD. The CDR3 contains 14 residues. The V end lost 10 bases, the J end lost 6 bases, and 19 bases lay between the germline ends. The CDR3 loop is CATGLDQDINEQFF. Written as DNA, the CDR3 is TGTGCCACCGGCCTGGACCAAGATATCAATGAGCAGTTCTTC.

The chain joins TRBV29-1 to TRBJ2-1; maybe TRBD2 (5 bases). The germline V gene encodes CDR1 SQVTM and CDR2 ANQGSEA. The CDR3 length is 10 residues. Trimming took 5 bases from V and 8 from J, leaving 7 bases between them. In nucleotides, the CDR3 is TGCAGCGTTAGCGGCTATGAGCAGTTCTTC. Protein product: CSVSGYEQFF.

A single count supports this clonotype. This chain joins TRBV5-6 and TRBJ2-7; weak D call: TRBD2 (5 bases). The V gene's germline CDR1 is SGHDT and CDR2 YYEEEE. V was pared by 3 bases and J by 2 bases, with 12 bases between. CDR3 size: 14 residues. The CDR3 here is CASSSSARAYEQYF. In nucleotides, the CDR3 is TGTGCCAGCAGCTCCTCAGCGAGGGCCTACGAGCAGTACTTC.

This clonotype was seen only once. The gene calls are TRBV5-5 and TRBJ1-6; 12 bases align to TRBD1. From germline, CDR1 is SGHKS and CDR2 YYEKEE (reference sequence). Trimming at V came to 1 base and at J to 11 bases, leaving 7 bases not matched to a gene. The CDR3 extends over 16 amino acids. Written as DNA, the CDR3 is TGTGCCAGCAGCTTGACCTTCGGGACAGGGGGCCCACCCCTCCACTTT. It encodes CASSLTFGTGGPPLHF.

The V call is TRBV5-6, the J call TRBJ2-1; D possibly corresponds to TRBD1 (7 bases). V lost 3 bases, J lost 8 bases, and 9 bases lay in between. The CDR3 is made up of 12 amino acids. Germline-derived CDR1 and CDR2 are SGHDT and YYEEEE. The CDR3 nucleotides are TGTGCCAGCAGCTCAGGGGGGTATGAGCAGTTCTTC. Protein sequence: CASSSGGYEQFF. The full variable domain, in which reference TRBV5-6 and TRBJ2-1 provide the parts outside the CDR3, is DAGVTQSPTHLIKTRGQQVTLRCSPKSGHDTVSWYQQALGQGPQFIFQYYEEEERQRGNFPDRFSGHQFPNYSSELNVNALLLGDSALYLCASSSGGYEQFFGPGTRLTVL.

This clonotype was seen only a few times. The genes are TRBV7-2 and TRBJ2-7; 10 positions match TRBD1. The V and J ends lost 3 bases and 3 bases, in that order; junction bases with no gene match: 5. Germline CDR1 is SGHTA and CDR2 is FQGNSA. There are 15 residues in the CDR3. CDR3 sequence (DNA): TGTGCCAGCAGCTTGGCCCGGACAGGGGGCTACGAGCAGTACTTC. Protein sequence: CASSLARTGGYEQYF.

The rearrangement uses TRBV11-2 and TRBJ2-1, with 11 bases lining up with TRBD2. The CDR3 is 17 amino acids. The V gene's germline CDR1 is SGHAT and CDR2 FQNNGV. The V gene end was trimmed by 1 base and the J gene end by 10 bases; junction bases not matched to a gene: 12. CDR3 sequence: CASSLAASGGSREEQFF. The CDR3 coding sequence is TGTGCCAGCAGCTTAGCGGCTAGCGGGGGGTCTAGGGAGGAGCAGTTCTTC.

This clonotype was seen only a few times. The rearrangement uses TRBV21-1 and TRBJ1-2; the table gives TRBD1 as D, unverified against the DNA. TRBV21-1 is a known pseudogene. CDR3 length equals 14 residues. The CDR3 protein is CASSKGRGARGYTF. The CDR3 region has the DNA TGTGCCAGCAGCAAAGGGAGGGGCGCGAGGGGCTACACCTTC.

V is TRBV12-3 or TRBV12-4 and J is TRBJ2-3; 7 bases match TRBD1. There are 14 residues in the CDR3. J was trimmed by 11 bases and V by 3 bases; bases with no gene match: 11. CDR3 protein: CASSFRGTEDVQYF. CDR3 nucleotide sequence: TGTGCCAGCAGTTTCAGAGGGACAGAAGATGTGCAGTATTTT.

This clonotype was counted only a few times. The chain carries TRBV29-1 and TRBJ2-1, with TRBD1 matching 11 bases. Looked up from germline, CDR1 is SQVTM and CDR2 is ANQGSEA. V lost 6 bases to trimming and J lost 10 bases; unmatched junction nucleotides: 14. The CDR3 spans 15 residues. Here the CDR3 DNA reads TGCAGCGTCTACCAGTGGGGACAGGGGGATGTGGAGCAGTTCTTC. Translating it yields CSVYQWGQGDVEQFF.

The chain employs TRBV4-2 and TRBJ2-1; the match to TRBD2 covers 7 bases. The trim removed 0 bases at V and 3 bases at J, leaving 11 bases unmatched. Germline CDR1 and CDR2: LGHNA and YNFKEQ. The CDR3 length is 18 residues. In nucleotides, the CDR3 is TGTGCCAGCAGCCAAGACGAGGGCGGGGGTAGCTACTACAATGAGCAGTTCTTC. Encoded protein: CASSQDEGGGSYYNEQFF.

The chain recombines TRBV6-6 with TRBJ1-2; no clear D. Per the germline V gene, CDR1 is MNHNY and CDR2 is SVGAGI (reference sequence). The CDR3 has 12 amino acids. Trimming left V 6 bases short and J 8 bases short, with 13 bases between. CDR3: CASRPERGGYTF. CDR3 in DNA: TGTGCCAGCAGGCCGGAGCGCGGCGGCTACACCTTC.

The J gene is TRBJ2-2, the V gene TRBV9; no clear D gene. The CDR3 is 14 amino acids. CDR1 is SGDLS and CDR2 is YYNGEE in the germline V gene. Deletions cut 1 base from V and 5 bases from J, with 9 bases between. This CDR3 is CASSVRLSTGELFF. As DNA, the CDR3 is TGTGCCAGCAGCGTACGGCTATCGACCGGGGAGCTGTTTTTT.

This clonotype was recorded at least ten times. V usage is TRBV6-2 or TRBV6-3 and J usage is TRBJ2-7; no clear D gene. The CDR3 has 12 amino acids. Germline V lookup: CDR1 MNHEY, CDR2 SVGEGT. The ends were cut back, 5 bases at V and 2 bases at J, with 7 bases in the middle. The CDR3 bases are TGTGCCAGCAGTGGCGGCACCTACGAGCAGTACTTC. As protein: CASSGGTYEQYF.

Notes on this clonotype: The junction shows a germline mismatch at one end, possibly a read error. This chain's CDR3 is CASSDPGDSYEQYF. Here the CDR3 DNA reads TGTGCCAGTAGTGATCCGGGAGACTCCTACGAGCAGTACTTC. The rearrangement joins TRBV2 to TRBJ2-7, with D perhaps TRBD2 (6 bases). This CDR3 comprises 14 residues. The germline CDR1 and CDR2 sequences are SNHLY and FYNNEI.

A remark on this clonotype: Possible read error: a much larger clone is one base away. The V call is TRBV7-2, the J call TRBJ1-2; D is ambiguous. Germline V gene sequence: CDR1 SGHTA, CDR2 FQGNSA. CDR3 length: 14 residues. Trimming took 2 bases from V and 4 from J, leaving 11 bases between them. CDR3 coding DNA: TGTACCAGCAGCTTACAAAGTCAGCCCTATGGCTACACCTTC. Translation gives CTSSLQSQPYGYTF.

J is TRBJ2-7 and V is TRBV4-1; the match to TRBD2 covers 13 bases. The germline V gene has CDR1 MGHRA and CDR2 YSYEKL. The CDR3 length is 17 residues. V gave up 3 bases and J gave up 3 bases; unmatched junction bases: 8. This chain's CDR3 is CASSQGIRTSGGYEQYF. The CDR3 nucleotides are TGCGCCAGCAGCCAGGGGATCCGGACTAGCGGGGGCTACGAGCAGTACTTC.

The chain carries TRBV20-1 and TRBJ2-1; TRBD1 agrees at 8 bases. The germline CDR1 and CDR2 sequences are DFQATT and SNEGSKA (reference sequence). The length of the CDR3 is 14 residues. The V segment lost 5 bases and the J segment 7 bases; nucleotides outside the gene matches: 10. CDR3 region: CSARGGQGANEQFF. In nucleotides, the CDR3 is TGCAGTGCTCGAGGCGGGCAGGGGGCGAATGAGCAGTTCTTC.

The genes are TRBV12-5 and TRBJ1-2, with 7 nucleotides matching TRBD1. The CDR3 has 13 amino acids. Unmatched junction bases numbered 14, after V lost 6 bases and J lost 13 bases. In germline, CDR1 is LGHNT, CDR2 FRNRAP. This CDR3 reads CASGPDRNHGLTF. The DNA for the CDR3 is TGTGCTAGTGGGCCGGACAGGAACCATGGCCTCACCTTC.

The J gene is TRBJ2-6, the V gene TRBV27; D gene ambiguous. CDR1 is MNHEY, CDR2 SMNVEV, per germline (reference sequence). Trimming pared 5 bases from V and 0 bases from J, leaving 8 bases between. The CDR3 is made up of 15 amino acids. Here the CDR3 reads CASSEAPSGANVLTF. In nucleotides, the CDR3 is TGTGCCAGCAGTGAGGCCCCCTCTGGGGCCAACGTCCTGACTTTC.

The rearrangement links TRBV7-9 to TRBJ1-2; weak D call: TRBD1 (5 bases). In germline, CDR1 is SEHNR, CDR2 FQNEAQ (reference sequence). Between the trimmed V and J ends, which lost 5 bases and 7 bases, there was a span of 23 bases. This CDR3 contains 16 residues. The chain's CDR3 is CASSVASSGAGSGYTF. The CDR3 region has the DNA TGTGCCAGCAGCGTTGCATCCTCCGGGGCCGGGTCTGGCTACACCTTC.

This chain joins TRBV28 and TRBJ2-7; no clear D. The CDR3 covers 13 residues. The ends were cut back, 8 bases at V and 5 bases at J, with 16 bases in the middle. Germline CDR1 MDHEN, CDR2 SYDVKM. The CDR3 sequence is CASQSHRGDEQYF. For the CDR3, the DNA is TGTGCCAGCCAAAGTCATAGAGGTGACGAGCAGTACTTC.

The J gene is TRBJ1-1, the V gene TRBV6-1, with D possibly matching TRBD1 (5 bases). This CDR3 has 11 amino acids. V gave up 6 bases and J gave up 11 bases, with 13 bases separating them. The V gene's germline CDR1 is MNHNS and CDR2 SASEGT. CDR3 nucleotides: TGTGCCAGCAGACTTGGGGGAGGGGCTTTCTTT. Translating it yields CASRLGGGAFF.

This clonotype was observed a few times. The genes are TRBV27 and TRBJ1-6, with D perhaps TRBD1 (6 bases). CDR3 size: 14 residues. Germline-derived CDR1 and CDR2 are MNHEY and SMNVEV (reference sequence). Trimming shortened V by 4 bases and J by 11 bases, and 15 bases separated the two germline ends. DNA of the CDR3: TGTGCCAGCAGTTCCGATTTCCAGGGGACACCCCTCCACTTT. It specifies CASSSDFQGTPLHF.

This clonotype was seen a handful of times. The CDR3 sequence is CASSTGGAGGNIQYF. DNA for the CDR3: TGCGCCAGCAGTACCGGGGGAGCGGGGGGAAACATTCAGTACTTC. This chain joins TRBV4-1 and TRBJ2-4, with TRBD2 matching 9 bases. This CDR3 is 15 amino acids long. Germline V gene data show CDR1 as MGHRA and CDR2 as YSYEKL. V lost 6 bases, J lost 6 bases, and 9 bases stayed unmatched.